The entry below describes one T cell receptor beta chain. This clonotype was found once. Its binding antigen is unknown. Qualities for individual bases were not recorded, and no much larger clone is one base off. One read yields weak evidence. This entry belongs to a study of CD8+CD57+ T cells in acquired aplastic anemia (dated by TCRdb to 2016 to 2019). The study in broad terms: A mean of approximately 2.9 ug of DNA, ranging from roughly 0.19 to 27.4 ug, was extracted from sorted CD4+ and CD8+ cells. Healthy donor samples averaged about 10 million reads for CD4+ and 11 million to 13 million for CD8+ cells. Overall results and qualifications from the work: Patients and healthy controls showed no significant difference in CD8+ Simpson's diversity (P=0.060). Although 25 to 30 CD8+ CDR3 sequences were shared by patients and controls, these sequences appeared highly expressed in patients and within the immunodominant clones of patients.

Genomic DNA was used as template for profiling of TCR beta VDJ combinations and CDR3 sequences. An Illumina HiSeq 2000 was the platform used for TCR repertoire sequencing. In the source study's methods: TRBV/TRBJ rearrangement plots, CDR3 size and DJ length profiles, and Simpson's diversity index were used to evaluate the repertoires. Whichever DNA sequence was most abundant in the deep sequencing data was defined as the immunodominant clone. CDR3 amino acid sequences were screened for sharing across subjects and compared with published repertoires and the VDJdb database. In TCRdb, the public reads were trimmed at Q25 with fastp and aligned with MiXCR, with productive beta chains retained. Here each entry gathers all rows of one CDR3 protein and keeps the most common genes and DNA. The V and J calls were determined by TCRdb, not by the authors. The sample table contains roughly 58,000 distinct CDR3 sequences; only one count was recorded for around 50% of them. About 2.5% of the sample is held by the ten biggest clonotypes.

As encoded in the germline V gene, CDR1 is SNHLY while CDR2 is FYNNEI. Taken from cysteine to phenylalanine, the CDR3 has 12 residues. Only the CDR3 region is kept as DNA, spanning 36 bases read in frame from base 1. V drops 9 bases and J drops 6 bases, leaving 15 bases in between. In the study, sorted CD4+ and CD8+ blood T cells from patients with severe aplastic anemia and from healthy subjects underwent deep sequencing of TCR repertoires. Ficoll-Paque density gradient centrifugation was used to isolate peripheral blood mononuclear cells. Before DNA was extracted, CD4+ and CD8+ T cells were sorted using either FACS or magnetic beads.

The V and J segments used are TRBV2 and TRBJ2-7; no confident D gene assignment can be made. Specimen: sorted CD4+, CD8+, or CD8+CD57+ T cells (not recorded which) from PBMCs. This receptor was obtained from a human donor in good health, serving as a control. This receptor has the CDR3 CASYLGPAEQYF. The DNA is as follows: TGTGCCAGTTATCTTGGACCGGCCGAGCAGTACTTC.